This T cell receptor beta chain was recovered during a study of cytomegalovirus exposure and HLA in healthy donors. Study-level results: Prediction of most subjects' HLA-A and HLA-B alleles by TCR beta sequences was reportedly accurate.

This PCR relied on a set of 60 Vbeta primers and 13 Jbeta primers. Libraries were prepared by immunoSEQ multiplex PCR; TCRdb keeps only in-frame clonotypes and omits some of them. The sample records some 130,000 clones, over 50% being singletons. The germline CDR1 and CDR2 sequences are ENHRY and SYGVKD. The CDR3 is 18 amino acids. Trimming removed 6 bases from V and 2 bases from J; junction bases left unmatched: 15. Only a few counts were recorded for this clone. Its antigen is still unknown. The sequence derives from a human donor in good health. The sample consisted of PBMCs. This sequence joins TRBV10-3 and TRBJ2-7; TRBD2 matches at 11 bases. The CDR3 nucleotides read TGTGCCATCAGCCGTCTAGCGGGAGGTGCCAAATTAACCTACGAGCAGTACTTC. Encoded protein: CAISRLAGGAKLTYEQYF.